This T cell receptor beta chain was captured in a study of T-cell memory formation after mild COVID-19. Study-wide context: Among the donors, TCR clusters were largely specific to each donor. Notes on the study in general: Whether day 37 second-wave clones are SARS-CoV-2-specific was not confirmed. Certain responding clones were present in pre-infection memory, suggesting participation of cross-reactive memory.

After 5'RACE with constant-segment primers, TCR alpha and TCR beta cDNA libraries carrying sample barcodes and UMIs were obtained. TCRdb redid the calling of the 5' RACE reads with MiXCR, one entry per CDR3 protein. The sample consists of about 190,000 distinct CDR3 sequences, about a sixth of them appearing once. The CDR3 runs 16 residues. The V end was cut by 5 bases, the J end by 8 bases, with 24 bases between. Worth noting for this clonotype: The antigen is undetermined.

V is TRBV12-3 or TRBV12-4 and J is TRBJ1-2; no firm D call. The TCR originated in an adult woman who had mild COVID-19 (a few samples of this study predate the infection). Cell type and time point are not known. Sequenced material: PBMCs or a T cell subset sorted from them (not recorded which). The DNA for the CDR3 is TGTGCCAGCAGTAGCTCCCATGACACCTCTCTGGGAGGCTACACCTTC. This gives the protein CASSSSHDTSLGGYTF.